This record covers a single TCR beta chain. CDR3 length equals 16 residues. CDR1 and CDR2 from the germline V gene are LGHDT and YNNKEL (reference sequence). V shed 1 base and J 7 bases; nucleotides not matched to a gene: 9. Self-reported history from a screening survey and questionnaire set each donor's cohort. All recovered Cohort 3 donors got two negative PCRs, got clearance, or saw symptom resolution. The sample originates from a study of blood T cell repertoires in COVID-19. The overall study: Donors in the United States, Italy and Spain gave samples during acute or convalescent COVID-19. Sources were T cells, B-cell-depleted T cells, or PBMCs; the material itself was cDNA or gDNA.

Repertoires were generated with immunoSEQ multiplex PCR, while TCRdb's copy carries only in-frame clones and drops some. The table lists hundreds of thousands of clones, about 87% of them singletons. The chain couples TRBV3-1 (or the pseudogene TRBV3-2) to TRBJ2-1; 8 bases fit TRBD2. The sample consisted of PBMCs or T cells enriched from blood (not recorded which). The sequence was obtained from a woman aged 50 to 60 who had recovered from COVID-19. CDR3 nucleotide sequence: TGTGCCAGCAGCCAAGGAGGACTAGCCCTAGGGAATGAGCAGTTCTTC. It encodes CASSQGGLALGNEQFF.